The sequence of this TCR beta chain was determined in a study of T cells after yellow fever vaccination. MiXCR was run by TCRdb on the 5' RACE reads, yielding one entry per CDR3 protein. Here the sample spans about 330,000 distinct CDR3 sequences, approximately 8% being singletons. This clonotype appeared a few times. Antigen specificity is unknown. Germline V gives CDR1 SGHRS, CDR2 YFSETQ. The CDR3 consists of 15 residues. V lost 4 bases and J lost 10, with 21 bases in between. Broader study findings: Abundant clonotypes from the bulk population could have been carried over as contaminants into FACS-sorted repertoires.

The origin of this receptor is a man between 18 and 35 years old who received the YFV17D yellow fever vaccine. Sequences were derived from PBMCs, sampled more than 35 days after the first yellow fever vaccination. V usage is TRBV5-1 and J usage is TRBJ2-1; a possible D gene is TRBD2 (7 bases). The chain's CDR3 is CASSTTRGARNEQFF. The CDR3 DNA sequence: TGCGCCAGCAGCACAACACGGGGGGCGAGAAACGAGCAGTTCTTC.